The source of this T cell receptor (beta chain) is a study of blood T cell repertoires in COVID-19. Study background: Samples came from the United States, Italy and Spain, spanning acute and convalescent COVID-19. From T cells, B-cell-depleted T cells, or PBMCs came the material, which was cDNA or gDNA.

Assay used: immunoSEQ multiplex PCR; TCRdb lists only in-frame clones, some missing. There are 85,000 to 130,000 clones in the sample; about 88% occur only once, and approximately 5% lies in the top ten. The germline V and J ends were trimmed by 11 bases and 1 base, with 20 bases remaining between them. The CDR3 spans 15 residues. Germline V CDR1 and CDR2: SEHNR, FQNEAQ (reference sequence). Sequencing was carried out using peripheral blood. This chain uses TRBV7-9 with TRBJ1-1; TRBD1 is a possible D gene (5 bases). The clonotype originates from a human donor in a cohort sampled during active COVID-19. As DNA, the CDR3 is TGTGCCGGAATACAGGTAGTGGGTGGGAACACTGAAGCTTTCTTT. It is translated as CAGIQVVGGNTEAFF.